This TCR beta chain was sequenced during a study of CD8 T cells in ankylosing spondylitis. This clonotype showed up just a few times. Its specificity is unknown. V was shortened by 2 bases and J by 7 bases, with 8 bases between the two germline ends. Germline CDR1 reads SGHAT; CDR2 reads FQNNGV. There are 13 residues in the CDR3. Overall study findings and caveats: Matched synovial fluid from ankylosing spondylitis patients was reported to be enriched for disease-linked clones. Ankylosing spondylitis blood appeared to be characterized by a TCR beta motif of eight highly homologous variants.

Quantitative 5'-RACE with molecular barcodes was used to make the TCR beta libraries. A single record per CDR3 protein comes from TCRdb applying MiXCR to the 5' RACE reads. The data hold approximately 540,000 distinct CDR3 sequences, with about 12% observed a single time. Material: blood, either unsorted or a sorted T cell fraction (not recorded which). The sequence was obtained from a male donor with ankylosing spondylitis. The gene calls are TRBV11-2 and TRBJ1-4; D gene uncertain. The CDR3 bases are TGTGCCAGCAGCTTACCGGGGTTTGAAAAACTGTTTTTT. Its translation is CASSLPGFEKLFF.